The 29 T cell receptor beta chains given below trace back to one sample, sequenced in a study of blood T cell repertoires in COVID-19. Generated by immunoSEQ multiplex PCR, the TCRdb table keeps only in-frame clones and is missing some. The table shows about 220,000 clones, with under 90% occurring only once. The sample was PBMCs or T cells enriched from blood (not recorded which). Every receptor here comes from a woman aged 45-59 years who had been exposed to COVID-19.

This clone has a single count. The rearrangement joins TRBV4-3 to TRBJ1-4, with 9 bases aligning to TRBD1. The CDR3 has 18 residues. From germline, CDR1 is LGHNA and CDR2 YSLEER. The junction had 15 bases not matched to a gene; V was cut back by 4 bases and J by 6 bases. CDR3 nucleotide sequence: TGCGCCAGCAGCCGAACCGGGACAGGGAAGAATCCGTATGAAAAACTGTTTTTT. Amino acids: CASSRTGTGKNPYEKLFF.

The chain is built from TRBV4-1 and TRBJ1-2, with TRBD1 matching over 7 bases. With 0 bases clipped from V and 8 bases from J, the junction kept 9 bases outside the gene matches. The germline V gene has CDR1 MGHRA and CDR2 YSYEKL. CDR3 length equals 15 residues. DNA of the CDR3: TGCGCCAGCAGCCAAGAAAGGAGGACAGGAGGGGGCTACACCTTC. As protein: CASSQERRTGGGYTF.

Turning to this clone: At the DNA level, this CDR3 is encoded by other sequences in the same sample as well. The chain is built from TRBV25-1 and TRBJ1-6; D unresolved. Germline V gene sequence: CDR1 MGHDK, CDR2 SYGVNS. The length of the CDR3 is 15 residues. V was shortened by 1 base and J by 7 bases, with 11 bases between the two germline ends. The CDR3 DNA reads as TGTGCCAGCAGTGAATCAGGCGGGAAAAATTCACCCCTCCACTTT. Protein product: CASSESGGKNSPLHF.

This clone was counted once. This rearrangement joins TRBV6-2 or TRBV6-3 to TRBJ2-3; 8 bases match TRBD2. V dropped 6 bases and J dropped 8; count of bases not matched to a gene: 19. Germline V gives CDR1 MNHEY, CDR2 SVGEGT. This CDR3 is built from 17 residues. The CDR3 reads CASSRTLTSGSPGTQYF. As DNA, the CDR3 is TGTGCCAGCAGCCGGACCCTAACTAGCGGTTCTCCAGGTACGCAGTATTTT.

CDR3 bases: TGTGCCATCAGTGAAGGGAGCGGCAGCACAGATACGCAGTATTTT. Amino acid sequence: CAISEGSGSTDTQYF. This chain joins TRBV10-3 and TRBJ2-3; perhaps TRBD2 as D (5 bases). The germline CDR1 and CDR2 sequences are ENHRY and SYGVKD. The CDR3 runs 15 residues. The ends were cut back, 3 bases at V and 0 bases at J, with 10 bases in the middle.

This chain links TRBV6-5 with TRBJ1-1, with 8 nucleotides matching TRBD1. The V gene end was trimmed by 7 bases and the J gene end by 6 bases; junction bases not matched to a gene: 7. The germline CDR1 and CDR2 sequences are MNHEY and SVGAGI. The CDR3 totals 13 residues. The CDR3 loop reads CASNRQGRAEAFF. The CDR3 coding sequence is TGTGCCAGCAACCGACAGGGGCGCGCTGAAGCTTTCTTT.

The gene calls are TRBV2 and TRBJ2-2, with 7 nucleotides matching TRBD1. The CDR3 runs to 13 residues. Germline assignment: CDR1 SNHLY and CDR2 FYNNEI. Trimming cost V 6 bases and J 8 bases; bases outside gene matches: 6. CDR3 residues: CASRRDSLGELFF. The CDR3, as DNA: TGTGCCAGCAGACGGGACAGCTTGGGGGAGCTGTTTTTT.

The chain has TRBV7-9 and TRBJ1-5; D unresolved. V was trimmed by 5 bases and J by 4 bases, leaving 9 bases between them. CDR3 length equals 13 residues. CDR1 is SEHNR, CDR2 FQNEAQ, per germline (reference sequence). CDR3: CASSARENQPQHF. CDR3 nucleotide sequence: TGTGCCAGCAGCGCACGAGAGAATCAGCCCCAGCATTTT.

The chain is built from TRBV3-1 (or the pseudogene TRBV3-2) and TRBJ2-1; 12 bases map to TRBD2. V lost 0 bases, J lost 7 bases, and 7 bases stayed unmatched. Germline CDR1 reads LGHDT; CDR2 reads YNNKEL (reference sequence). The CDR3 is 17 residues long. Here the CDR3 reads CASSQDLAGGPRNEQFF. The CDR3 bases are TGTGCCAGCAGCCAAGATCTAGCGGGGGGGCCTAGGAATGAGCAGTTCTTC.

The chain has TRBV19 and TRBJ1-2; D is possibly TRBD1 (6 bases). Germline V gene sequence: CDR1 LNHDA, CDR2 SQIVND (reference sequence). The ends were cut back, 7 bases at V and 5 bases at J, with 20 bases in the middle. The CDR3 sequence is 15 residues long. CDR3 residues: CASTPPGRGFYGYTF. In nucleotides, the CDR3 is TGTGCCAGTACCCCGCCCGGCAGGGGCTTTTATGGCTACACCTTC.

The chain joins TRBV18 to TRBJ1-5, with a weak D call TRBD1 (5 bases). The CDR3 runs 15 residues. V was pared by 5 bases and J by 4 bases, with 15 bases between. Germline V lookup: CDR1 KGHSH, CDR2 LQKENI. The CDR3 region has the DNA TGTGCCAGCTCATCGGGGGGACCTGGGAATCAGCCCCAGCATTTT. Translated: CASSSGGPGNQPQHF.

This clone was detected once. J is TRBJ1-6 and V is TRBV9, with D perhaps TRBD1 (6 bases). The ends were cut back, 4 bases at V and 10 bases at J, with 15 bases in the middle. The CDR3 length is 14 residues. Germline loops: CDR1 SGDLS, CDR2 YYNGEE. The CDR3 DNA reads TGTGCCAGCAGCATAACAGGGAGCGGCTCACCCCTCCACTTT. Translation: CASSITGSGSPLHF. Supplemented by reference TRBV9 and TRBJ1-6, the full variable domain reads DSGVTQTPKHLITATGQRVTLRCSPRSGDLSVYWYQQSLDQGLQFLIQYYNGEERAKGNILERFSAQQFPDLHSELNLSSLELGDSALYFCASSITGSGSPLHFGNGTRLTVT.

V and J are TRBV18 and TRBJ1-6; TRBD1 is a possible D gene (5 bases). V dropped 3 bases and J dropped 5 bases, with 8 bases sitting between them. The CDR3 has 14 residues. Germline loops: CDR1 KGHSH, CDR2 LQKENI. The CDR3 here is CASSPTVDNSPLHF. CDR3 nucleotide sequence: TGTGCCAGCTCACCGACAGTAGATAATTCACCCCTCCACTTT.

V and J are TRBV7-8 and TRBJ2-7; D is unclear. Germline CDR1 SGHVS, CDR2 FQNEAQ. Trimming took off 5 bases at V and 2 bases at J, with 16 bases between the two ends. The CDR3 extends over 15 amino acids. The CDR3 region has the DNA TGTGCCAGCAGCCTGGCCGTGGGCCCTACCTACGAGCAGTACTTC. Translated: CASSLAVGPTYEQYF.

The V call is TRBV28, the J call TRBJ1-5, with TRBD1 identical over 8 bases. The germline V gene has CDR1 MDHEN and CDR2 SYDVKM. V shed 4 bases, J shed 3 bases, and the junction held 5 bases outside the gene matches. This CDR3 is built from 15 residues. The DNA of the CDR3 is TGTGCCAGCAGTTCCACAGGGGGGGTCAATCAGCCCCAGCATTTT. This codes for CASSSTGGVNQPQHF.

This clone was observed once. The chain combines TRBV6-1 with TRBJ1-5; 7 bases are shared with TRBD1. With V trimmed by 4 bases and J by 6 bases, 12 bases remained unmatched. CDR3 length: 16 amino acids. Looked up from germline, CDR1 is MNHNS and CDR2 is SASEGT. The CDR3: CASSVNQGVLVQPQHF. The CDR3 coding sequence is TGTGCCAGCAGTGTAAATCAGGGGGTTTTAGTTCAGCCCCAGCATTTT.

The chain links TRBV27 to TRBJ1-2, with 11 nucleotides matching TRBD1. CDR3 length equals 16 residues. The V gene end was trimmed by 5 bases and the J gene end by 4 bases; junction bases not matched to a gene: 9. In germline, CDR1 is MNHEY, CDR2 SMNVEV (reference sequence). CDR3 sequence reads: CASSHRRDRGGYGYTF. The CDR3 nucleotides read TGTGCCAGCAGTCACCGACGGGACAGGGGGGGCTATGGCTACACCTTC.

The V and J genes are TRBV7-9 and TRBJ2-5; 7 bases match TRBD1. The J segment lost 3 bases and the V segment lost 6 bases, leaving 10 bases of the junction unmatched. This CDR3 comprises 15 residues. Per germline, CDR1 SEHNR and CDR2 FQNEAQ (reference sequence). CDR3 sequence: CASSFLHRGEETQYF. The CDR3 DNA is TGTGCCAGCAGTTTTCTCCACAGGGGTGAAGAGACCCAGTACTTC.

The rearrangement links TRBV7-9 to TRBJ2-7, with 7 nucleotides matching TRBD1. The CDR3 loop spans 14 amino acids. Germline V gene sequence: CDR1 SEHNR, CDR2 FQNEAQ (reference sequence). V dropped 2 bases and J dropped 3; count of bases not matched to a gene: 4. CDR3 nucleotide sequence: TGTGCCAGCAGCTTAACAGGGGACCTCTACGAGCAGTACTTC. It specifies CASSLTGDLYEQYF.

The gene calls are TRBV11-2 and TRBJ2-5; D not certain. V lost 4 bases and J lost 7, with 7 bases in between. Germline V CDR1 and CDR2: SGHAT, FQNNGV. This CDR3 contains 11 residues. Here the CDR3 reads CASSSVGTQYF. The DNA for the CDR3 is TGTGCCAGCAGCTCCGTCGGGACCCAGTACTTC.

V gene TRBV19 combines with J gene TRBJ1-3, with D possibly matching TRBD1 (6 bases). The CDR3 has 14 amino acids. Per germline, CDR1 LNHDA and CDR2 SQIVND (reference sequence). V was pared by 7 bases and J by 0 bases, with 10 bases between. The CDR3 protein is CASKGDLSGNTIYF. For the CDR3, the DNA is TGTGCCAGTAAGGGGGACCTCTCTGGAAACACCATATATTTT.

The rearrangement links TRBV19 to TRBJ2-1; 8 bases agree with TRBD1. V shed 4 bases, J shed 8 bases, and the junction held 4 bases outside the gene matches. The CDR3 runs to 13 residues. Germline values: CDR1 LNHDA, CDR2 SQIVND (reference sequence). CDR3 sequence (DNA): TGTGCCAGTAGTAAGGACAGGGCATATGAGCAGTTCTTC. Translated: CASSKDRAYEQFF.

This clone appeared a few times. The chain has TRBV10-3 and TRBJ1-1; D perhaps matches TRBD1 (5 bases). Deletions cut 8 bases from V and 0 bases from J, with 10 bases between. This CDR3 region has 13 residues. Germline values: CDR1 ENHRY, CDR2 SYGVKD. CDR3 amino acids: CAIRRGMNTEAFF. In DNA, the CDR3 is TGTGCCATCCGAAGGGGAATGAACACTGAAGCTTTCTTT.

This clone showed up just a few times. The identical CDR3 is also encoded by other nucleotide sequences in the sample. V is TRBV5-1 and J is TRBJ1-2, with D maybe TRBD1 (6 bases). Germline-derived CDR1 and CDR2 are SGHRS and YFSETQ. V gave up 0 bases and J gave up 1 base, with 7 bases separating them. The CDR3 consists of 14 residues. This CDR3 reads CASSLEQGNYGYTF. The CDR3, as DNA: TGCGCCAGCAGCTTGGAACAGGGTAACTATGGCTACACCTTC.

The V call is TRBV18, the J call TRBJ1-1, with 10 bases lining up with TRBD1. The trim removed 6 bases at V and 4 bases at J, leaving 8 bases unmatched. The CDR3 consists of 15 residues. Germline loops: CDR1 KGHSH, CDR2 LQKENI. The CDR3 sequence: CASSPSGQGSTEAFF. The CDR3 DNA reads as TGTGCCAGCTCCCCCTCGGGACAGGGGAGCACTGAAGCTTTCTTT.

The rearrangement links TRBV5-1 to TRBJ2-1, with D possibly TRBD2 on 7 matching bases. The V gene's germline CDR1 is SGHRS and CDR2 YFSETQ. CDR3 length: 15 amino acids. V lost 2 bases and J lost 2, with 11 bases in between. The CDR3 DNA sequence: TGCGCCAGCAGCTTAAAAGGGGGGGCCTACAATGAGCAGTTCTTC. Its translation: CASSLKGGAYNEQFF.

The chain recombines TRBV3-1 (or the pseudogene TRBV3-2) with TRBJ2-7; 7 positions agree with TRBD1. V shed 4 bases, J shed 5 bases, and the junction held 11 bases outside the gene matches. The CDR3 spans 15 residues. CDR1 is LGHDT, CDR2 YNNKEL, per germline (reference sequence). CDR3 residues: CASSLVGRGSHEQYF. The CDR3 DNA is TGTGCCAGCAGCCTCGTGGGCAGGGGGTCTCACGAGCAGTACTTC.

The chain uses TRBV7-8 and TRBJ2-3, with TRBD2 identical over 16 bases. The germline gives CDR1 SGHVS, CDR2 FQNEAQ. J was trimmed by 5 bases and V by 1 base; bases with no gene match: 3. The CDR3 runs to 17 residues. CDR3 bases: TGTGCCAGCAGCTTAGAGGGACTAGCGGGGGGGCGAGATACGCAGTATTTT. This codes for CASSLEGLAGGRDTQYF.

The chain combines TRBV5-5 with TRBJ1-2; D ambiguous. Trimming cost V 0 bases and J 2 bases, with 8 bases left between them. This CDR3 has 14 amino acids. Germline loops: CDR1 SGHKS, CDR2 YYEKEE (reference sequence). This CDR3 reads CASSLDHTNYGYTF. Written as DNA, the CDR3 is TGTGCCAGCAGCTTGGACCACACGAACTATGGCTACACCTTC.